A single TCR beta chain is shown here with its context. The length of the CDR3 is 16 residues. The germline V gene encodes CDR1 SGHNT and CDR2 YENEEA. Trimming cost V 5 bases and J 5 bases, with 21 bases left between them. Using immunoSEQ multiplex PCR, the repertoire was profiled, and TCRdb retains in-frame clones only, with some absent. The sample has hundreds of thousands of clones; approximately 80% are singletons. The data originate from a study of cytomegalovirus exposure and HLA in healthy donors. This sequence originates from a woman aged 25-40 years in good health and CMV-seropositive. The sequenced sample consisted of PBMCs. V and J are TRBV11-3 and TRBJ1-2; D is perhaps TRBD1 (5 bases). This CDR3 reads CASSIWMDILRYGYTF. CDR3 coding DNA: TGTGCCAGCAGCATCTGGATGGACATCCTTCGGTATGGCTACACCTTC.